This T cell receptor beta chain was identified in a study of neurological immune-mediated disorders. Each CDR3 protein gets one entry after TCRdb re-called the 5' RACE reads with MiXCR. The sample has 15,000 to 20,000 distinct CDR3 sequences, around a tenth seen once. Libraries from sorted cells used about 970,000 T cells (CD4+ or CD8+). CDR3 length: 14 residues. The germline V gene has CDR1 SNHLY and CDR2 FYNNEI. Trimming removed 7 bases at V and 3 bases at J, with 16 bases between. The TCR comes from a woman between 45 and 65 years old in good health. The rearrangement joins TRBV2 to TRBJ2-7, with D unclear. Sequences were obtained from CD8+ T cells from blood. This CDR3 reads CASKFQMFGYEQYF. CDR3 nucleotides: TGTGCCAGCAAGTTTCAGATGTTCGGCTACGAGCAGTACTTC.